Listed below are T cell receptor beta chains from one sample, sequenced in a study of blood T cell repertoires in COVID-19. Assay used: immunoSEQ multiplex PCR; TCRdb lists only in-frame clones, some missing. The table shows fewer than 150,000 clones, with more than 75% occurring only once. Sequenced input: peripheral blood. Source of these receptors: a man aged 55-75 years who had recovered from COVID-19. CDR3s include the opening cysteine and the closing phenylalanine or tryptophan. A D gene is named only where the DNA matches it firmly. Not all rows give a size; the values are once, few, many and, for expanded clones, a class.

NA	few	14	TRBJ2-7	TRBV14	TGTGCCAGCAGCGGAGGAGGAAACGACTACGAGCAGTACTTC	CASSGGGNDYEQYF
NA	NA	14	TRBJ1-6	TRBV5-1	TGCGCCAGCAGCACCACAGGGATGGATTCACCCCTCCACTTT	CASSTTGMDSPLHF
NA	NA	14	TRBJ2-5	TRBV15	TGTGCCACCAGCGCGGACTATTTTAGAGAGACCCAGTACTTC	CATSADYFRETQYF
NA	few	16	TRBJ1-4	TRBV10-3	TGTGCCATCAGTGAGAAACAAATCGCAACTAATGAAAAACTGTTTTTT	CAISEKQIATNEKLFF
NA	NA	14	TRBJ2-3	TRBV7-9	TGTGCCAGCGGTCATCGGGGTAGCACAGATACGCAGTATTTT	CASGHRGSTDTQYF
TRBD1	few	14	TRBJ1-2	TRBV29-1	TGCAGCGTTTCCCAATACAGGGGGCGCGGAGGCTACACCTTC	CSVSQYRGRGGYTF
NA	NA	12	TRBJ2-5	TRBV5-1	TGCGCCAGCAGCTTGGACAAAGAGACCCAGTACTTC	CASSLDKETQYF
NA	NA	15	TRBJ2-2	TRBV19	TGTGCCAGTACCCTCGCCGGGAGTAGTACCGGGGAGCTGTTTTTT	CASTLAGSSTGELFF
NA	NA	14	TRBJ2-3	TRBV19	TGTGCCAGTAGTATGCCCGGGAGCACAGATACGCAGTATTTT	CASSMPGSTDTQYF
NA	NA	13	TRBJ2-3	TRBV7-3	TGTGCCAGCAGCTTAACCCCTCGAGATACGCAGTATTTT	CASSLTPRDTQYF
NA	few	16	TRBJ2-2	TRBV5-8	TGTGCCAGCAGCCCCCGGGACTGGTTAAACACCGGGGAGCTGTTTTTT	CASSPRDWLNTGELFF
NA	NA	15	TRBJ2-2	TRBV7-2	TGTGCCAGCAGCCACGAATCGAGGGTTGGCGGGGAGCTGTTTTTT	CASSHESRVGGELFF
NA	once	15	TRBJ2-7	TRBV30	TGTGCCTTACCCCCCCAGGCAGGACACTCCTACGAGCAGTACTTC	CALPPQAGHSYEQYF
NA	NA	17	TRBJ1-4	TRBV19	TGTGCCAGTAGTGTACTACCCGGCCGGGGGTTTTTTGAAAAACTGTTTTTT	CASSVLPGRGFFEKLFF
NA	NA	14	TRBJ1-1	TRBV21-1	TGTGCCAGCAGCCCACCGACACGCAACACTGAAGCTTTCTTT	CASSPPTRNTEAFF
TRBD2	NA	15	TRBJ2-7	TRBV20-1	TGCAGTGCTAGTATAGCGGGGGGGATCATCTACGAGCAGTACTTC	CSASIAGGIIYEQYF
NA	NA	14	TRBJ2-6	TRBV5-1	TGCGCCAGCAGCACGGGCTCTGGGGCCAACGTCCTGACTTTC	CASSTGSGANVLTF
NA	NA	14	TRBJ2-2	TRBV19	TGTGCCAGTAGTATCGGTCCTAACACCGGGGAGCTGTTTTTT	CASSIGPNTGELFF
NA	NA	12	TRBJ2-3	TRBV29-1	TGCAGCGTCGGGGGTAGCACAGATACGCAGTATTTT	CSVGGSTDTQYF
TRBD1	few	16	TRBJ1-1	TRBV5-1	TGCGCCAGCAGCCCGGGGACAGGGGGAATGAACACTGAAGCTTTCTTT	CASSPGTGGMNTEAFF
TRBD1	NA	17	TRBJ2-3	TRBV5-4	TGTGCCAGCAGCCCAGGATTACAGGGGGCGAGCACAGATACGCAGTATTTT	CASSPGLQGASTDTQYF
NA	NA	14	TRBJ2-5	TRBV2	TGTGCCAGCAGTGCACTTAAAGCCCAAGAGACCCAGTACTTC	CASSALKAQETQYF
TRBD1	NA	18	TRBJ1-4	TRBV6-6	TGTGCCAGCAGTCCCTCGGAAGGGGGCGCCACAACTAATGAAAAACTGTTTTTT	CASSPSEGGATTNEKLFF
TRBD2	few	12	TRBJ2-1	TRBV13	TGTGCCAGCAGCACCGGACTAGCGAGGCAGTTCTTC	CASSTGLARQFF
NA	NA	15	TRBJ2-2	TRBV5-1	TGCGCCAGCAGCTTGAGAGTGCGCGGCACCGGGGAGCTGTTTTTT	CASSLRVRGTGELFF
NA	NA	15	TRBJ1-3	TRBV5-1	TGCGCCAGCAGCTTGTCGGGAAGCTCTGGAAACACCATATATTTT	CASSLSGSSGNTIYF